Below are 26 T cell receptor beta chains sequenced from a single sample in a study of T cells in localized non-small cell lung cancer. Data came from immunoSEQ multiplex PCR; TCRdb stores just in-frame clones and leaves some out. The sample carries about a thousand clones, around a third recorded once. The sequences come from lung tumor tissue, collected before any cancer treatment. The receptor set was obtained from a male donor older than 55 with stage II squamous cell lung carcinoma.

The rearrangement joins TRBV5-1 to TRBJ1-4; 10 nucleotides line up with TRBD1. The CDR3 length is 14 residues. After removal of 6 bases from V and 8 bases from J, the junction contained 7 bases not matched to a gene. Germline V CDR1 and CDR2: SGHRS, YFSETQ. The DNA of the CDR3 is TGCGCCAGCACCTGGACAGGGGGGGTAGAAAAACTGTTTTTT. It encodes CASTWTGGVEKLFF. The entire variable domain, with the rest obtained from reference TRBV5-1 and TRBJ1-4, is as follows: KAGVTQTPRYLIKTRGQQVTLSCSPISGHRSVSWYQQTPGQGLQFLFEYFSETQRNKGNFPGRFSGRQFSNSRSEMNVSTLELGDSALYLCASTWTGGVEKLFFGSGTQLSVL.

This rearrangement joins TRBV30 to TRBJ2-3, with a weak D call TRBD2 (5 bases). This CDR3 is 13 amino acids long. V lost 1 base, J lost 3 bases, and 8 bases lay in between. Germline values: CDR1 GTSNPN, CDR2 SVGIG (reference sequence). The CDR3 DNA reads TGTGCCTGGAGTGAACCGGGGACAGATACGCAGTATTTT. Amino acid sequence: CAWSEPGTDTQYF.

The chain recombines TRBV19 with TRBJ1-3; 8 nucleotides match TRBD1. The V segment lost 5 bases and the J segment 4 bases; nucleotides outside the gene matches: 4. CDR3 length: 14 amino acids. Germline CDR1 is LNHDA and CDR2 is SQIVND (reference sequence). CDR3 residues: CASSSGGVGNTIYF. The CDR3 DNA reads as TGTGCCAGTAGTTCAGGGGGCGTCGGAAACACCATATATTTT.

The chain uses TRBV19 and TRBJ2-1; 7 bases fit TRBD2. Germline V gene sequence: CDR1 LNHDA, CDR2 SQIVND (reference sequence). V trimming: 3 bases; J trimming: 6 bases; junction bases outside the gene matches: 8. CDR3 length equals 15 residues. The CDR3 spells CASSMKTGGGNEQFF. Written as DNA, the CDR3 is TGTGCCAGTAGTATGAAAACGGGGGGAGGCAATGAGCAGTTCTTC.

This clone appeared a few times. The CDR3 coding sequence is TGTGCCAGCAGTTACTCGAAGCCTTCTGGTGAGCAGTTCTTC. Protein sequence: CASSYSKPSGEQFF. The J gene is TRBJ2-1, the V gene TRBV6-8; the D is unclear. Trimming took off 0 bases at V and 9 bases at J, with 12 bases between the two ends. Germline V gene data show CDR1 as MNHGY and CDR2 as SAAAGT. The CDR3 totals 14 residues.

This clone came up a few times. The V call is TRBV9, the J call TRBJ2-5; D remains unclear. Per germline, CDR1 SGDLS and CDR2 YYNGEE. This CDR3 has 12 amino acids. The ends were cut back, 5 bases at V and 5 bases at J, with 10 bases in the middle. The CDR3 loop is CASSSPFETQYF. Here the CDR3 DNA reads TGTGCCAGCAGTTCTCCGTTTGAGACCCAGTACTTC.

J is TRBJ1-1 and V is TRBV19; the D gene is possibly TRBD1 (6 bases). The CDR3 sequence is 15 residues long. V lost 1 base, J lost 1 base, and 10 bases lay in between. The V gene's germline CDR1 is LNHDA and CDR2 SQIVND (reference sequence). CDR3 in amino acids: CASSIAWDKNTEAFF. In DNA form, the CDR3 reads TGTGCCAGTAGTATAGCGTGGGACAAGAACACTGAAGCTTTCTTT.

This chain joins TRBV14 and TRBJ2-1, with 10 bases fitting TRBD1. The CDR3 totals 15 residues. V was pared by 5 bases and J by 9 bases, with 10 bases of the junction left unmatched. The germline gives CDR1 SGHDN, CDR2 FVKESK. CDR3 region: CASSRNRDRGGEQFF. The DNA of the CDR3 is TGTGCCAGCAGCAGAAACCGGGACAGGGGTGGTGAGCAGTTCTTC.

This clone came up a few times. The chain employs TRBV11-3 and TRBJ2-5; D is perhaps TRBD1 or TRBD2 (5 bases each). V dropped 4 bases and J dropped 5 bases, with 14 bases sitting between them. The CDR3 spans 14 residues. Germline V gene data show CDR1 as SGHNT and CDR2 as YENEEA. CDR3 nucleotide sequence: TGTGCCAGCAGCTCCGGGGCAGGTTGGGAGACCCAGTACTTC. The encoded protein is CASSSGAGWETQYF.

The chain links TRBV11-3 to TRBJ1-4, with a tentative D call TRBD1 (5 bases). This CDR3 region has 15 residues. From germline, CDR1 is SGHNT and CDR2 YENEEA. Trimming removed 5 bases at V and 8 bases at J, with 18 bases between. The DNA for the CDR3 is TGTGCCAGCAGCCAAGCCCCGGGGCCCGGCGAAAAACTGTTTTTT. The encoded protein is CASSQAPGPGEKLFF. The full variable domain, its missing parts supplied by reference TRBV11-3 and TRBJ1-4, is EAGVVQSPRYKIIEKKQPVAFWCNPISGHNTLYWYLQNLGQGPELLIRYENEEAVDDSQLPKDRFSAERLKGVDSTLKIQPAELGDSAVYLCASSQAPGPGEKLFFGSGTQLSVL.

This clone is termed medium-sized. Relative to the germline gene, one junction end is altered; a read error may explain this. Other nucleotide sequences from this sample produce the same CDR3. The chain joins TRBV6-8 to TRBJ1-5; the D gene is possibly TRBD1 (5 bases). CDR3 size: 14 residues. Germline V CDR1 and CDR2: MNHGY, SAAAGT. The CDR3 loop reads CAISTGDSNQPQHF. DNA of the CDR3: TGTGCCATCAGTACAGGAGATAGCAATCAGCCCCAGCATTTT.

This clone has more than one count but fewer than ten. The chain recombines TRBV6-8 with TRBJ2-2, with D possibly TRBD2 on 6 matching bases. V was trimmed by 8 bases and J by 7 bases, leaving 29 bases between them. The CDR3 runs 18 residues. Germline CDR1 reads MNHGY; CDR2 reads SAAAGT. Here the CDR3 DNA reads TGTGCCAGCGGGCCCGCCGGGGGACGCTTGAGGGGCGTCGGGGAGCTGTTTTTT. Protein sequence: CASGPAGGRLRGVGELFF.

V is TRBV29-1 and J is TRBJ1-2; no clear D gene. This CDR3 spans 12 amino acids. Germline-derived CDR1 and CDR2 are SQVTM and ANQGSEA. V lost 4 bases and J 2 bases, leaving 8 bases between the germline ends. Here the CDR3 DNA reads TGCAGCGTTGCGGAATCGAACTATGGCTACACCTTC. Protein product: CSVAESNYGYTF.

This chain uses TRBV6-4 with TRBJ1-2; D remains ambiguous. CDR1 and CDR2 from the germline V gene are MRHNA and SNTAGT. The CDR3 is made up of 11 amino acids. V was cut by 6 bases and J by 3 bases, with 5 bases left in between. Here the CDR3 DNA reads TGTGCCAGCAGAGTGGACTATGGCTACACCTTC. This codes for CASRVDYGYTF.

The chain uses TRBV5-1 and TRBJ1-6; D unresolved. This CDR3 has 17 amino acids. V dropped 0 bases and J dropped 10 bases, with 20 bases sitting between them. The germline CDR1 and CDR2 sequences are SGHRS and YFSETQ. Here the CDR3 reads CASSLGVRTPLESPLHF. In nucleotides, the CDR3 is TGCGCCAGCAGCTTGGGTGTCAGGACCCCACTTGAGTCACCCCTCCACTTT.

This clone has only a few counts. V is TRBV18 and J is TRBJ1-1, with 9 bases lining up with TRBD1. Germline CDR1 KGHSH, CDR2 LQKENI. This CDR3 comprises 16 residues. J gave up 4 bases and V 3 bases, and 9 bases lay outside the gene matches. In nucleotides, the CDR3 is TGTGCCAGCTCACCCGCCGGGACAGGGACGGGCACTGAAGCTTTCTTT. Encoded protein: CASSPAGTGTGTEAFF.

V usage is TRBV6-8 and J usage is TRBJ2-2; 10 nucleotides match TRBD1. The CDR3 spans 13 residues. V shed 8 bases, J shed 5 bases, and the junction held 2 bases outside the gene matches. Germline-derived CDR1 and CDR2 are MNHGY and SAAAGT. The CDR3 loop reads CASWTGGTGELFF. CDR3 nucleotides: TGTGCCAGCTGGACAGGGGGTACCGGGGAGCTGTTTTTT.

This clone was seen a few times. The rearrangement uses TRBV9 and TRBJ1-6; TRBD1 aligns across 7 bases. Per germline, CDR1 SGDLS and CDR2 YYNGEE. The CDR3 loop spans 14 amino acids. V lost 5 bases to trimming and J lost 6 bases; unmatched junction nucleotides: 5. The CDR3 loop reads CASSEGTANSPLHF. CDR3 in DNA: TGTGCCAGCAGTGAAGGGACAGCTAATTCACCCCTCCACTTT.

This chain links TRBV19 with TRBJ1-1; TRBD1 agrees at 9 bases. V lost 4 bases to trimming and J lost 7 bases; unmatched junction nucleotides: 4. CDR1 and CDR2 from the germline V gene are LNHDA and SQIVND (reference sequence). There are 13 residues in the CDR3. For the CDR3, the DNA is TGTGCCAGTAGTAAACAGGGGGCTAATGAAGCTTTCTTT. This sequence encodes CASSKQGANEAFF.

This chain links TRBV5-1 with TRBJ1-3; 7 positions match TRBD1. CDR1 and CDR2 from the germline V gene are SGHRS and YFSETQ. This CDR3 is 15 amino acids long. After removal of 3 bases from V and 0 bases from J, the junction contained 3 bases not matched to a gene. DNA of the CDR3: TGCGCCAGCAGCTCGGGACAGAACTCTGGAAACACCATATATTTT. This sequence encodes CASSSGQNSGNTIYF.

The sample holds a few counts of this clone. The chain links TRBV2 to TRBJ1-1; no firm D call. The CDR3 contains 12 residues. Germline V gene data show CDR1 as SNHLY and CDR2 as FYNNEI. V lost 5 bases and J lost 11, with 15 bases in between. The CDR3 nucleotides are TGTGCCAGCAGTTCTATACAGCTGGGGGCTTTCTTT. Its protein is CASSSIQLGAFF.

This chain connects TRBV27 to TRBJ2-2; a possible D gene is TRBD1 (6 bases). In germline, CDR1 is MNHEY, CDR2 SMNVEV (reference sequence). Trimming removed 10 bases at V and 0 bases at J, with 12 bases between. CDR3 length: 14 amino acids. CDR3 region: CATERTANTGELFF. CDR3 in DNA: TGTGCCACCGAAAGGACAGCGAACACCGGGGAGCTGTTTTTT.

The chain couples TRBV19 to TRBJ1-6; no reliable D call. Germline V CDR1 and CDR2: LNHDA, SQIVND (reference sequence). With 3 bases removed from V and 3 bases from J, the gap between germline ends came to 9 bases. The CDR3 is 15 residues long. The CDR3 spells CASSISSVYNSPLHF. In DNA, the CDR3 is TGTGCCAGTAGTATCAGCAGCGTCTATAATTCACCCCTCCACTTT.

In its sample, this clone was seen a few times. The gene calls are TRBV15 and TRBJ2-7; D possibly corresponds to TRBD1 (5 bases). V was shortened by 1 base and J by 1 base, with 14 bases between the two germline ends. CDR1 and CDR2 from the germline V gene are LNHNV and YYDKDF (reference sequence). The CDR3 is made up of 16 amino acids. The CDR3 is CATSRGLQAPSYEQYF. The CDR3 DNA reads as TGTGCCACCAGCAGAGGTCTACAGGCCCCTTCCTACGAGCAGTACTTC.

This clone has only a few counts. CDR3 coding DNA: TGTGCCAGCAGTTTAGGGACGGCGAACACCGGGGAGCTGTTTTTT. Its translation is CASSLGTANTGELFF. The chain links TRBV27 to TRBJ2-2; D is possibly TRBD1 or TRBD2 (5 bases each). The CDR3 length is 15 residues. Germline V CDR1 and CDR2: MNHEY, SMNVEV (reference sequence). Between the trimmed V and J ends, which lost 2 bases and 0 bases, there was a span of 7 bases.

This clone was counted a few times. The genes are TRBV6-8 and TRBJ2-7, with 11 bases fitting TRBD1. Germline V lookup: CDR1 MNHGY, CDR2 SAAAGT. Trimming removed 6 bases from V and 6 bases from J; junction bases left unmatched: 7. The CDR3 covers 14 residues. The CDR3 DNA is TGTGCCAGCAGAGCCGGGACAGGGGGGTTCGAGCAGTACTTC. It yields the protein CASRAGTGGFEQYF.